This entry is about one TCR beta chain. These data belong to a study of blood T cell repertoires in COVID-19. Across the study: From the United States, Italy and Spain came samples of acute and convalescent COVID-19. T cells, B-cell-depleted T cells, or PBMCs supplied cDNA or gDNA.

The CDR3 contains 13 residues. Per the germline V gene, CDR1 is SNHLY and CDR2 is FYNNEI. Losses at the gene ends were 8 bases for V and 1 base for J; bases not matched to a gene: 4. In the source study's methods: Reference gene primers were amplified, and this amplification served to estimate nucleated cell counts. Produced via immunoSEQ multiplex PCR; TCRdb's table is partial and in-frame only. D and trimming were read from the DNA, whereas the V and J calls and clone size are those reported in that table. The table has some 220,000 clones, approximately 84% seen once. The chain carries TRBV2 and TRBJ2-7, with 8 bases aligning to TRBD2. Sequences were obtained from peripheral blood. The TCR comes from a man aged 45 to 65 who had recovered from COVID-19. The CDR3 protein is CASSTSGSYEQYF. CDR3 DNA: TGTGCCAGCTCTACTAGCGGTTCCTACGAGCAGTACTTC.